The clone carrying this T cell receptor (beta chain) appeared a single time. No antigen is known for it. Germline loops: CDR1 SGHAT, CDR2 FQNNGV. The CDR3 contains 14 residues. Between the trimmed V and J ends, which lost 6 bases and 7 bases, there was a span of 18 bases. This sample was included in a study of cytomegalovirus exposure and HLA in healthy donors. The study's findings and limits: V- and J-gene trimming in TCR beta was tied to a missense DCLRE1C variant by an analysis performed later. Sequencing probably produced one cluster of sequence variants that were highly shared.

The primer mix had 60 Vbeta and 13 Jbeta primers. Sequenced by immunoSEQ multiplex PCR; TCRdb stores in-frame clones only, minus some. Among over 95,000 clones, 65% to 85% were seen once, and the ten largest hold roughly 3%. The sequence was obtained from a man between 35 and 55 years old in good health and CMV-seronegative. The V call is TRBV11-2, the J call TRBJ1-2; TRBD1 is a possible D gene (5 bases). The sequenced sample consisted of PBMCs. CDR3 loop: CASRFSTTVSGYTF. Here the CDR3 DNA reads TGTGCCAGCAGATTTTCTACGACAGTATCTGGCTACACCTTC.